Listed below are T cell receptor beta chains from one sample, sequenced in a study of early T cells in non-severe SARS-CoV-2 infection. TCRdb called the 5' RACE reads again in MiXCR, with one record for every CDR3 protein. The table includes tens of thousands of distinct CDR3 sequences, 6% to 7.5% detected once. Material: whole blood, obtained at baseline. The receptors stem from an adult who was a healthcare worker with PCR-confirmed SARS-CoV-2 infection or an uninfected control (not recorded which). Each CDR3 is given without its conserved first and last residue.

V: TRBV7-9
J: TRBJ2-2
CDR3: ASSSGLAGVTGELF

V: TRBV28
J: TRBJ2-3
CDR3: ASSSDRGPSTDTQY

V: TRBV30
J: TRBJ1-2
CDR3: AWGLPGGYGYT

V: TRBV11-1
J: TRBJ2-7
CDR3: ASSLMRAAGEQY

V: TRBV11-3
J: TRBJ2-1
CDR3: ASSTGRNNEQF

V: TRBV7-8
J: TRBJ2-1
CDR3: ASSPRGTGTGSYNEQF

V: TRBV24-1
J: TRBJ2-1
CDR3: ATRPSGVSSYNEQF

V: TRBV11-2
J: TRBJ1-6
CDR3: ASSFANSPLH

V: TRBV24-1
J: TRBJ2-1
CDR3: ATSDYERGEQF

V: TRBV7-2
J: TRBJ1-2
CDR3: ASSPGTALH

V: TRBV7-9
J: TRBJ2-7
CDR3: ASSLAGTPSYEQY

V: TRBV6-5
J: TRBJ2-5
CDR3: ASSYGRLQETQY

V: TRBV6-6
J: TRBJ1-2
CDR3: ASSYSRGYT

V: TRBV7-2
J: TRBJ2-2
CDR3: ASSPGGAANTGELF

V: TRBV7-3
J: TRBJ1-1
CDR3: ASSADRDTEAF

V: TRBV5-5
J: TRBJ2-1
CDR3: ASSRQTPDEQF

V: TRBV7-3
J: TRBJ2-7
CDR3: ASSPFPKMMGLAGVEQY

V: TRBV27
J: TRBJ1-1
CDR3: ASRRGPNTEAF

V: TRBV7-2
J: TRBJ2-3
CDR3: ASSLATTDTQY

V: TRBV14
J: TRBJ1-1
CDR3: ASSQGNTEAF

V: TRBV6-1
J: TRBJ2-7
CDR3: ASSIRDIGYEQY

V: TRBV11-2
J: TRBJ2-1
CDR3: ASSLLLLAGGKVREQF

V: TRBV19
J: TRBJ2-1
CDR3: ATSRGYNEQF

V: TRBV6-2/TRBV6-3
J: TRBJ2-2
CDR3: ASSRRLAGAVNTGELF

V: TRBV28
J: TRBJ1-1
CDR3: ASSRTMNTEAF

V: TRBV25-1
J: TRBJ2-7
CDR3: ASSITGTGTYEQY

V: TRBV7-9
J: TRBJ1-3
CDR3: ASSYPGRSSGNTIY

V: TRBV21-1
J: TRBJ2-5
CDR3: ASSRTSGGPCRTQY

V: TRBV5-1
J: TRBJ2-5
CDR3: ASSLVPGQETQY

V: TRBV7-6
J: TRBJ2-1
CDR3: ASSQTSGRREQF

V: TRBV6-5
J: TRBJ2-1
CDR3: ASSQWWEGSYNEQF

V: TRBV9
J: TRBJ2-6
CDR3: ASSASSVSGANVLT

V: TRBV20-1
J: TRBJ1-1
CDR3: SARRETTEAF

V: TRBV6-1
J: TRBJ2-5
CDR3: ASSEGTSAPQETQY

V: TRBV7-6
J: TRBJ2-2
CDR3: ASSLTPGLAVNTGELF

V: TRBV7-2
J: TRBJ2-1
CDR3: ASRPGGTGNRNEQF

V: TRBV11-2
J: TRBJ2-1
CDR3: ASSFQRSYNEQF

V: TRBV7-8
J: TRBJ1-1
CDR3: ASTPRSGQANTEAF

V: TRBV6-1
J: TRBJ2-7
CDR3: ASSVLAGTPYEQY

V: TRBV14
J: TRBJ2-1
CDR3: ASSQVGRRNEQF

V: TRBV7-8
J: TRBJ2-3
CDR3: ASSLGYTDTQY

V: TRBV10-3
J: TRBJ2-3
CDR3: AISESGATRTDTQY

V: TRBV18
J: TRBJ1-1
CDR3: ASSPPGGLEAF

V: TRBV12-5
J: TRBJ2-2
CDR3: ASGLPQRENTGELF

V: TRBV6-2/TRBV6-3
J: TRBJ1-2
CDR3: ASSYAGVENYGYT